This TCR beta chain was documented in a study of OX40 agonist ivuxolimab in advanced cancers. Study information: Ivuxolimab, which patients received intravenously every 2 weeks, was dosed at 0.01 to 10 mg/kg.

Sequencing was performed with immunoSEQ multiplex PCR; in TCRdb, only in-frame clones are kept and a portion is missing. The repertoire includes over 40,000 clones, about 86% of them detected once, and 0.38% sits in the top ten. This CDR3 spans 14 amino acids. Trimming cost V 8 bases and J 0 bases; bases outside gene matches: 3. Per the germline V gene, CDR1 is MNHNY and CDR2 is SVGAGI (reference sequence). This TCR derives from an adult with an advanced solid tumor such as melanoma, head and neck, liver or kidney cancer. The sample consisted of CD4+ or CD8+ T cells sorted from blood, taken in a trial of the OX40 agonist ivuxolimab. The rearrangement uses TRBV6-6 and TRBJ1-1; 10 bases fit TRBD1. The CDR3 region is CASRDRGMNTEAFF. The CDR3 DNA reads TGTGCCAGCCGGGACAGGGGTATGAACACTGAAGCTTTCTTT.